This entry lists 22 T cell receptor beta chains sequenced from one sample in a study of T-cell reconstitution after alpha-beta-depleted transplantation in children. As it was prepared, the TCRbeta library received unique molecular identifiers. TCRdb recomputed calls from the PCR reads with MiXCR, one row per CDR3 protein. Of just over 950,000 distinct CDR3 sequences listed, around 30% are singletons. The input for sequencing was PBMCs, mostly from graft donor cells, taken 360 days after TCRalphabeta/CD19-depleted stem cell transplant. The receptors come from a boy under two years old who had a stem cell transplant for SCID, so the T cells may come from the graft donor.

Regarding this clonotype: The conserved closing phenylalanine or tryptophan is absent in this CDR3, likely reflecting a read error. The chain combines TRBV4-1 with TRBJ1-2, with 8 bases identical to TRBD1. Per germline, CDR1 MGHRA and CDR2 YSYEKL. With 0 bases clipped from V and 5 bases from J, the junction kept 17 bases outside the gene matches. The CDR3 has 19 amino acids. CDR3 nucleotide sequence: TGCGCCAGCAGCCAAGACCGGCGCAAAGCTCAGGGGGCGCTTTATGGCTACACCTGC. It is translated as CASSQDRRKAQGALYGYTC.

The chain employs TRBV7-2 and TRBJ1-1, with D possibly being TRBD1 (6 bases). There are 15 residues in the CDR3. Deletions cut 6 bases from V and 0 bases from J, with 14 bases between. Germline loops: CDR1 SGHTA, CDR2 FQGNSA. The CDR3 is CASSHSQGLNTEAFF. The CDR3 DNA follows: TGTGCCAGCAGTCATTCGCAGGGGCTGAACACTGAAGCTTTCTTT.

This clonotype was recorded a few times. This chain links TRBV28 with TRBJ2-5; TRBD2 aligns across 10 bases. The CDR3 has 15 amino acids. Unmatched junction bases numbered 6, after V lost 3 bases and J lost 5 bases. The germline CDR1 and CDR2 sequences are MDHEN and SYDVKM. CDR3 nucleotides: TGTGCCAGCAGTTTTGGAAGCGGGGGGGCCGAGACCCAGTACTTC. It yields the protein CASSFGSGGAETQYF.

This clonotype was counted between two and nine times. The chain joins TRBV4-3 to TRBJ2-7, with 11 bases identical to TRBD2. The trim removed 0 bases at V and 0 bases at J, leaving 4 bases unmatched. Germline CDR1 and CDR2: LGHNA and YSLEER. This CDR3 comprises 17 residues. CDR3 in DNA: TGCGCCAGCAGCCAAGATCCCCTAGCGGGGGGCTCCTACGAGCAGTACTTC. This translates into CASSQDPLAGGSYEQYF.

V and J are TRBV7-2 and TRBJ2-7; tentatively, D is TRBD1 (5 bases). Germline V CDR1 and CDR2: SGHTA, FQGNSA. CDR3 length: 15 amino acids. Trimming shortened V by 1 base and J by 0 bases, and 10 bases separated the two germline ends. The DNA for the CDR3 is TGTGCCAGCAGCTTAGAGGCCCAGGGCTCCTACGAGCAGTACTTC. Its translation: CASSLEAQGSYEQYF. The complete variable domain, with remaining parts taken from reference TRBV7-2 and TRBJ2-7, reads GAGVSQSPSNKVTEKGKDVELRCDPISGHTALYWYRQSLGQGLEFLIYFQGNSAPDKSGLPSDRFSAERTGGSVSTLTIQRTQQEDSAVYLCASSLEAQGSYEQYFGPGTRLTVT.

The V and J genes are TRBV5-1 and TRBJ1-2; a possible D gene is TRBD1 (6 bases). There are 15 residues in the CDR3. V was cut by 0 bases and J by 3 bases, with 12 bases left in between. In germline, CDR1 is SGHRS, CDR2 YFSETQ. CDR3 sequence (DNA): TGCGCCAGCAGCTTGGTTGCCAGGGGAGACTATGGCTACACCTTC. This encodes CASSLVARGDYGYTF.

This clonotype showed up just a few times. The rearrangement joins TRBV5-6 to TRBJ2-1, with 8 bases lining up with TRBD1. The germline gives CDR1 SGHDT, CDR2 YYEEEE. This CDR3 is 15 amino acids long. The V segment lost 1 base and the J segment 7 bases; nucleotides outside the gene matches: 7. The CDR3 sequence is CASSLRQGIGNEQFF. The CDR3 nucleotides are TGTGCCAGCAGCTTGCGACAGGGGATTGGGAATGAGCAGTTCTTC.

This clonotype was picked up a small number of times. The chain uses TRBV6-2 or TRBV6-3 and TRBJ2-3, with 9 bases lining up with TRBD2. CDR1 is MNHEY and CDR2 is SVGEGT in the germline V gene. The CDR3 extends over 15 amino acids. V dropped 2 bases and J dropped 4; count of bases not matched to a gene: 4. The CDR3 spells CASSYRGTSPDTQYF. Written as DNA, the CDR3 is TGTGCCAGCAGTTACCGGGGGACTAGCCCAGATACGCAGTATTTT.

This clonotype was detected only a few times. This chain uses TRBV27 with TRBJ2-2; D is ambiguous. The CDR3 spans 13 residues. Germline CDR1 is MNHEY and CDR2 is SMNVEV (reference sequence). V lost 2 bases and J 4 bases, leaving 5 bases between the germline ends. The CDR3 here is CASSLKATGELFF. The CDR3, as DNA: TGTGCCAGCAGTTTAAAGGCCACCGGGGAGCTGTTTTTT.

The chain employs TRBV6-5 and TRBJ2-7, with 9 nucleotides matching TRBD1. The CDR3 is made up of 15 amino acids. Trimming took 2 bases from V and 6 from J; bases not matched to a gene: 8. Germline V gene lookup returns CDR1 MNHEY and CDR2 SVGAGI. The CDR3 region is CASSYGDRDRFEQYF. The CDR3 DNA reads TGTGCCAGCAGTTACGGGGACAGGGACCGGTTCGAGCAGTACTTC.

This clonotype was detected only a few times. The chain joins TRBV7-2 to TRBJ2-3; perhaps D is TRBD1 or TRBD2 (5 bases each). This CDR3 contains 15 residues. Germline-derived CDR1 and CDR2 are SGHTA and FQGNSA. Trimming took 4 bases from V and 6 from J, leaving 17 bases between them. The CDR3 nucleotides are TGTGCCAGCAGCTGGGACCCTACCGGGCGCGATACGCAGTATTTT. This translates into CASSWDPTGRDTQYF.

The J gene is TRBJ2-3, the V gene TRBV2, with 7 bases aligning to TRBD1. Germline V gene sequence: CDR1 SNHLY, CDR2 FYNNEI. The V gene end was trimmed by 1 base and the J gene end by 4 bases; junction bases not matched to a gene: 5. The CDR3 is 15 residues long. The CDR3 loop reads CASSEEITGADTQYF. The CDR3 DNA sequence: TGTGCCAGCAGTGAAGAAATAACAGGGGCAGATACGCAGTATTTT.

The table lists this clonotype with a few counts. The chain joins TRBV15 to TRBJ1-1; TRBD1 matches 7 bases. The CDR3 length is 17 residues. In germline, CDR1 is LNHNV, CDR2 YYDKDF (reference sequence). V lost 1 base, J lost 5 bases, and 13 bases stayed unmatched. CDR3 nucleotides: TGTGCCACCAGCAGAGTCAAGGGGGCGCAGGTTGATACTGAAGCTTTCTTT. It translates to CATSRVKGAQVDTEAFF.

V usage is TRBV2 and J usage is TRBJ2-7, with 9 nucleotides matching TRBD1. The CDR3 is made up of 14 amino acids. Germline V lookup: CDR1 SNHLY, CDR2 FYNNEI. V was clipped by 5 bases and J by 5 bases; unmatched bases: 7. CDR3 sequence reads: CASSLGQGPNEQYF. CDR3 sequence (DNA): TGTGCCAGCAGTTTGGGACAGGGCCCGAACGAGCAGTACTTC.

This rearrangement joins TRBV20-1 to TRBJ2-5, with D perhaps matching TRBD1 or TRBD2 (5 bases each). The CDR3 is 15 residues long. Germline V gene lookup returns CDR1 DFQATT and CDR2 SNEGSKA (reference sequence). The V end was cut by 6 bases, the J end by 5 bases, with 22 bases between. The CDR3 DNA follows: TGCAGTGCAATCGCCGGGGCGAGTAGTTGGGAGACCCAGTACTTC. It yields the protein CSAIAGASSWETQYF.

The CDR3 is CASSFTLGYEQYF. The DNA of the CDR3 is TGCGCCAGCAGCTTTACTTTGGGCTACGAGCAGTACTTC. The chain has TRBV5-1 and TRBJ2-7, with D hard to call. CDR3 length equals 13 residues. Germline V gives CDR1 SGHRS, CDR2 YFSETQ. The V and J ends lost 2 bases and 3 bases respectively, with 9 bases between them.

The rearrangement joins TRBV6-5 to TRBJ2-3, with 10 bases identical to TRBD2. Germline CDR1 and CDR2: MNHEY and SVGAGI. Trimming cost V 6 bases and J 10 bases; bases outside gene matches: 10. There are 14 residues in the CDR3. CDR3 amino acids: CASSHSSGGSPQYF. Here the CDR3 DNA reads TGTGCCAGCAGCCACTCTAGCGGGGGAAGTCCGCAGTATTTT.

The chain employs TRBV24-1 and TRBJ2-1; 7 nucleotides line up with TRBD1. Looked up from germline, CDR1 is KGHDR and CDR2 is SFDVKD. The CDR3 is 13 amino acids. J was trimmed by 5 bases and V by 9 bases; bases with no gene match: 6. CDR3 sequence: CATGDSLHNEQFF. CDR3 DNA: TGTGCCACCGGGGACAGCCTCCACAATGAGCAGTTCTTC.

The chain employs TRBV4-1 and TRBJ2-7; 9 bases line up with TRBD1. The J segment lost 3 bases and the V segment lost 3 bases, leaving 9 bases of the junction unmatched. CDR3 length equals 16 residues. The V gene's germline CDR1 is MGHRA and CDR2 YSYEKL. CDR3 coding DNA: TGCGCCAGCAGCCAGGCCGTCCCGGGACAGGGCTACGAGCAGTACTTC. Encoded protein: CASSQAVPGQGYEQYF.

This chain uses TRBV29-1 with TRBJ2-7; the D gene could be TRBD1 or TRBD2 (6 bases each). V lost 6 bases to trimming and J lost 5 bases, with 20 bases between them. Germline CDR1 is SQVTM and CDR2 is ANQGSEA. This CDR3 is 14 amino acids long. The CDR3 here is CSVTPGRGGDEQYF. CDR3 coding DNA: TGCAGCGTCACCCCGGGCAGGGGAGGCGACGAGCAGTACTTC.

This clonotype was seen more than once but under ten times. The V gene is TRBV10-1, the J gene TRBJ2-3; TRBD2 agrees at 11 bases. Per germline, CDR1 WNHNN and CDR2 SYGVQD (reference sequence). CDR3 length equals 21 residues. Germline trimming cut 11 bases from V and 5 bases from J; bases unmatched to any gene: 30. CDR3 in DNA: TGCGCCCGCACCCGGGACAGGGCTCCCCTTTTAGCGGGGGGGCCGAAAGATACGCAGTATTTT. Protein: CARTRDRAPLLAGGPKDTQYF.

In its sample, this clonotype was seen a few times. The V call is TRBV4-1, the J call TRBJ2-3; TRBD1 agrees at 12 bases. V was pared by 3 bases and J by 4 bases, with 8 bases of the junction left unmatched. The CDR3 is 17 amino acids. Germline V gene lookup returns CDR1 MGHRA and CDR2 YSYEKL. CDR3 protein: CASSQGQGQGAADTQYF. The CDR3 coding sequence is TGCGCCAGCAGCCAGGGACAGGGACAGGGGGCAGCAGATACGCAGTATTTT.